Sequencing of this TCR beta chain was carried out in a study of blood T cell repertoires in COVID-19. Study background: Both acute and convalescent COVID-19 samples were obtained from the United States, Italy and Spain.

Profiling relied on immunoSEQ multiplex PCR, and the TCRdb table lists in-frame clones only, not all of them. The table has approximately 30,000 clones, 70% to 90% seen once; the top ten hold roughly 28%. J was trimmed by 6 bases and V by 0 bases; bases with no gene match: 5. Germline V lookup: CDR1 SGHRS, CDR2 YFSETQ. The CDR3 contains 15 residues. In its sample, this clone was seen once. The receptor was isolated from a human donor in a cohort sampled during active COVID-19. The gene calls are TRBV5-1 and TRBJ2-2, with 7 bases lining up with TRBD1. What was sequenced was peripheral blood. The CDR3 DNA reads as TGCGCCAGCAGCTTGGCCGCCCAGGGGGCCGGGGAGCTGTTTTTT. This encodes CASSLAAQGAGELFF.